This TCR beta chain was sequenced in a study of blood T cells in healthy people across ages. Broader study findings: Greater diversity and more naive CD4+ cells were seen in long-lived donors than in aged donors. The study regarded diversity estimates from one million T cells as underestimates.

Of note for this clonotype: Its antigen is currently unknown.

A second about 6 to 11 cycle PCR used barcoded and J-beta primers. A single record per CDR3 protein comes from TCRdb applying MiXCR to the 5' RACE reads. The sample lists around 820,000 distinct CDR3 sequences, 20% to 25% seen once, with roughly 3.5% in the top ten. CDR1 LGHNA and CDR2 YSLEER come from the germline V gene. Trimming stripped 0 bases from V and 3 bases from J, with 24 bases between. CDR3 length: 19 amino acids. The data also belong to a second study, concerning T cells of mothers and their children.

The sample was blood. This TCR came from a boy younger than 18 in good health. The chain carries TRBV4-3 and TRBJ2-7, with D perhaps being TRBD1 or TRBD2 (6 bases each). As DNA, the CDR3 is TGCGCCAGCAGCCAAGAAAGGGGGGATGAGCGGTTACCCTACTACGAGCAGTACTTC. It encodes CASSQERGDERLPYYEQYF.